These T cell receptor beta chains were read from a single sample in a study of blood T cell repertoires in COVID-19. Sequenced by immunoSEQ multiplex PCR; TCRdb stores in-frame clones only, minus some. The sample gives over 200,000 clones, approximately 88% of which show up once; roughly 27% is in the top ten. Sequences were obtained from peripheral blood. The receptors shown here come from a man aged 40-49 years with acute or convalescent COVID-19. CDR3s include the opening cysteine and the closing phenylalanine or tryptophan. D genes are given only for firm matches. Some rows mark clone size as missing; the rest say once, few, many or name a class of expanded clone.

abundance,j_gene,d_gene,v_gene,CDR3aa,CDR3nt
-,TRBJ2-2,TRBD1,TRBV7-3,CASSRGQGGTGELFF,TGTGCCAGCAGCCGGGGACAGGGGGGCACCGGGGAGCTGTTTTTT
-,TRBJ1-1,TRBD1,TRBV5-5,CASSSTGDTEAFF,TGTGCCAGCAGCTCAACAGGGGATACTGAAGCTTTCTTT
-,TRBJ1-2,-,TRBV5-6,CASSLFSRGGGDGYTF,TGTGCCAGCAGCTTGTTTTCCCGGGGTGGAGGGGATGGCTACACCTTC
-,TRBJ2-3,-,TRBV7-2,CASSLALAGGTDTQYF,TGTGCCAGCAGCTTAGCGTTGGCCGGGGGCACAGATACGCAGTATTTT
-,TRBJ1-1,-,TRBV6-4,CASTQSQGNTEAFF,TGTGCCAGCACCCAATCCCAGGGGAACACTGAAGCTTTCTTT
-,TRBJ2-7,TRBD2,TRBV5-6,CASSLGTSGRAGQYF,TGTGCCAGCAGCTTGGGGACTAGCGGGAGGGCCGGGCAGTACTTC
-,TRBJ2-4,TRBD2,TRBV6-1,CASSEGQLAVVRDF,TGTGCCAGCAGTGAAGGGCAACTAGCGGTAGTTCGTGACTTC
-,TRBJ1-6,-,TRBV7-2,CASSSGADSPLHF,TGTGCCAGCAGCTCAGGGGCTGATTCACCCCTCCACTTT
-,TRBJ1-2,-,TRBV5-6,CASSLIHPGSGYTF,TGTGCCAGCAGTTTGATACATCCAGGGTCTGGCTACACCTTC
-,TRBJ2-3,TRBD2,TRBV18,CASSLWTSGNTDTQYF,TGTGCCAGCTCTCTGTGGACTAGCGGGAACACAGATACGCAGTATTTT
few,TRBJ1-4,-,TRBV7-2,CASSLAGQRDEKLFF,TGTGCCAGCAGCTTAGCGGGGCAGAGAGATGAAAAACTGTTTTTT
-,TRBJ2-3,TRBD2,TRBV24-1,CATSEAGGGDTQYF,TGTGCCACCAGTGAGGCGGGAGGGGGAGATACGCAGTATTTT
-,TRBJ1-5,-,TRBV24-1,CATSAGLGQPQHF,TGTGCCACCAGTGCGGGGTTAGGTCAGCCCCAGCATTTT
-,TRBJ2-3,TRBD1,TRBV18,CASSLGTVNTDTQYF,TGTGCCAGCTCACTCGGGACAGTCAACACAGATACGCAGTATTTT
-,TRBJ2-1,-,TRBV19,CASSISRGRVEQFF,TGTGCCAGTAGTATCAGTAGGGGGAGAGTTGAGCAGTTCTTC
-,TRBJ2-1,TRBD1,TRBV28,CASSLGGTGLNEQFF,TGTGCCAGCAGTTTAGGCGGGACAGGTCTCAATGAGCAGTTCTTC
-,TRBJ1-1,-,TRBV2,CASSALQNTEAFF,TGTGCCAGCAGTGCCTTACAGAACACTGAAGCTTTCTTT
-,TRBJ2-5,-,TRBV4-1,CASSQEVAQETQYF,TGCGCCAGCAGCCAAGAGGTGGCCCAAGAGACCCAGTACTTC
once,TRBJ2-2,-,TRBV29-1,CSVEGTSNTGELFF,TGCAGCGTTGAGGGGACTTCGAACACCGGGGAGCTGTTTTTT
-,TRBJ1-6,TRBD1,TRBV18,CASSGTGDHSPLHF,TGTGCCAGCTCGGGGACAGGGGATCATTCACCCCTCCACTTT
-,TRBJ1-2,TRBD1,TRBV19,CASTTGGPYGYTF,TGTGCCAGTACCACAGGGGGCCCGTATGGCTACACCTTC
-,TRBJ1-4,-,TRBV30,CAWSLGQYGHNEKLFF,TGTGCCTGGAGTCTCGGACAGTACGGGCATAATGAAAAACTGTTTTTT
-,TRBJ2-5,-,TRBV27,CASSTRGGWETQYF,TGTGCCAGCAGTACCCGAGGGGGTTGGGAGACCCAGTACTTC
once,TRBJ2-5,TRBD2,TRBV4-2,CASSPGTSGSEEETQYF,TGTGCCAGCAGCCCTGGGACTAGCGGGAGCGAGGAAGAGACCCAGTACTTC
-,TRBJ1-2,TRBD1,TRBV4-2,CASSQMGTGGAYYGYTF,TGTGCCAGCAGCCAAATGGGGACAGGGGGCGCATACTATGGCTACACCTTC
-,TRBJ2-1,TRBD2,TRBV7-8,CASSPAGGTFDEQFF,TGTGCCAGCAGCCCCGCGGGGGGGACCTTCGATGAGCAGTTCTTC
few,TRBJ1-2,-,TRBV9,CASSPGVEYYGYTF,TGTGCCAGCAGCCCAGGGGTGGAATACTATGGCTACACCTTC
-,TRBJ2-3,TRBD2,TRBV27,CASSSPGLAVLSTDTQYF,TGTGCCAGCAGTTCCCCTGGACTAGCGGTCCTGAGCACAGATACGCAGTATTTT
few,TRBJ2-2,-,TRBV18,CASSPDSTGELFF,TGTGCCAGCTCACCAGACTCCACCGGGGAGCTGTTTTTT
-,TRBJ2-2,-,TRBV27,CASRRGTGELFF,TGTGCCAGCCGCAGGGGCACCGGGGAGCTGTTTTTT
-,TRBJ2-7,TRBD2,TRBV4-1,CASSQGLAGERADGYEQYF,TGCGCCAGCAGCCAAGGGCTAGCGGGAGAAAGGGCAGATGGCTACGAGCAGTACTTC
-,TRBJ2-5,TRBD2,TRBV19,CASSRRLADQETQYF,TGTGCCAGTAGTCGCAGACTAGCAGACCAAGAGACCCAGTACTTC
-,TRBJ2-7,TRBD2,TRBV4-3,CASRRENGAFYEQYF,TGCGCCAGCAGGCGGGAGAATGGGGCATTCTACGAGCAGTACTTC
-,TRBJ1-6,-,TRBV10-3,CAISERGPNSPLHF,TGTGCCATCAGTGAAAGGGGCCCTAATTCACCCCTCCACTTT
-,TRBJ2-3,-,TRBV6-1,CASSEIRETDTQYF,TGTGCCAGCAGTGAGATCAGGGAAACAGATACGCAGTATTTT
-,TRBJ2-1,-,TRBV14,CASSPMVQGNEQFF,TGTGCCAGCAGCCCGATGGTACAGGGAAATGAGCAGTTCTTC
-,TRBJ1-5,TRBD1,TRBV6-2/TRBV6-3,CASSYSIGRDRVNQPQHF,TGTGCCAGCAGTTACTCAATCGGTAGGGACAGGGTTAATCAGCCCCAGCATTTT
-,TRBJ2-6,-,TRBV7-6,CASSLSAKSGANVLTF,TGTGCCAGCAGCTTAAGCGCAAAGTCTGGGGCCAACGTCCTGACTTTC
-,TRBJ2-7,TRBD2,TRBV7-2,CASSRTSGGPYEQYF,TGTGCCAGCAGCCGGACTAGCGGGGGACCCTACGAGCAGTACTTC
few,TRBJ2-5,-,TRBV11-2,CASSFNGLALKGETQYF,TGTGCCAGCAGCTTTAACGGGCTAGCCTTAAAAGGAGAGACCCAGTACTTC
once,TRBJ1-4,TRBD1,TRBV7-9,CASSLGQGGEKLFF,TGTGCCAGCAGCTTGGGGCAGGGGGGTGAAAAACTGTTTTTT
-,TRBJ1-2,-,TRBV27,CASRPPGGGYTF,TGTGCCAGCAGGCCGCCGGGGGGAGGCTACACCTTC
-,TRBJ1-2,TRBD1,TRBV27,CASSPGQGASWNGYTF,TGTGCCAGCAGCCCCGGACAGGGGGCTTCGTGGAATGGCTACACCTTC
-,TRBJ1-4,TRBD1,TRBV15,CATSTPGTGGEKLFF,TGTGCCACCAGCACCCCCGGGACAGGAGGAGAAAAACTGTTTTTT
-,TRBJ1-1,-,TRBV28,CASSLMGRTEAFF,TGTGCCAGCAGTTTAATGGGGAGAACTGAAGCTTTCTTT
-,TRBJ1-6,-,TRBV7-2,CASSSTLGGSPLHF,TGTGCCAGCAGCTCCACCCTGGGAGGGTCACCCCTCCACTTT
-,TRBJ2-7,TRBD1,TRBV28,CASSLPDRGNEQYF,TGTGCCAGCAGTCTCCCTGACAGGGGCAACGAGCAGTACTTC
-,TRBJ1-1,-,TRBV29-1,CSVAGMGTEAFF,TGCAGCGTTGCAGGGATGGGGACTGAAGCTTTCTTT
-,TRBJ2-2,-,TRBV30,CACGKAGGDTGELFF,TGTGCCTGCGGGAAGGCTGGAGGAGACACCGGGGAGCTGTTTTTT
-,TRBJ1-3,-,TRBV5-5,CASSPRGINTIYF,TGTGCCAGCAGCCCGAGAGGGATCAACACCATATATTTT
once,TRBJ1-5,TRBD1,TRBV6-5,CASSQTGRNQPQHF,TGTGCCAGCAGCCAGACAGGGCGCAATCAGCCCCAGCATTTT
once,TRBJ2-3,TRBD2,TRBV19,CASSQGVAGERDTQYF,TGTGCCAGTAGTCAGGGAGTAGCGGGAGAGCGGGATACGCAGTATTTT
once,TRBJ2-7,-,TRBV4-2,CASSQTRSYEQYF,TGTGCCAGCAGCCAAACTAGATCCTACGAGCAGTACTTC
-,TRBJ1-3,-,TRBV3-1/TRBV3-2,CASSRTQSSSGNTIYF,TGTGCCAGCAGCCGCACACAATCCTCCTCTGGAAACACCATATATTTT
-,TRBJ1-2,-,TRBV19,CASSIRALSGGYGYTF,TGTGCCAGTAGTATCCGGGCCCTGTCCGGGGGCTATGGCTACACCTTC
-,TRBJ2-7,-,TRBV30,CAWGGPLYEQYF,TGTGCCTGGGGGGGGCCCCTCTACGAGCAGTACTTC
-,TRBJ1-2,-,TRBV7-9,CASSLDGNYGYTF,TGTGCCAGCAGCCTCGACGGGAACTATGGCTACACCTTC
few,TRBJ2-2,TRBD1,TRBV4-2,CASSQQGAPPGELFF,TGTGCCAGCAGCCAACAGGGGGCGCCTCCCGGGGAGCTGTTTTTT
-,TRBJ2-5,-,TRBV4-2,CASSQDPRGETQYF,TGTGCCAGCAGCCAAGATCCCAGGGGAGAGACCCAGTACTTC